This T cell receptor beta chain is drawn from a study of T cells in Graves' hyperthyroidism and ophthalmopathy. About this clonotype: Its specificity is not known.

On the basis of clinical symptoms, serum thyroxine and TRAb, thyroid ultrasound and orbital computed tomography, diagnoses were made. The CDR3 regions of TCR beta were amplified from RNA transcripts. The TCR CDR3 was amplified in a first-round RT-PCR using the HTBI primer set. One entry per CDR3 protein results from TCRdb running MiXCR on the multiplex PCR reads. Of around 520,000 distinct CDR3 sequences in the sample, 14% are singletons; the top ten hold about 15%. Overall study findings and caveats: For ophthalmopathy, model prediction preceded onset by a median about 6.2 months.

V gave up 3 bases and J gave up 6 bases; unmatched junction bases: 8. The CDR3 has 15 residues. Germline V CDR1 and CDR2: DFQATT, SNEGSKA (reference sequence). The chain combines TRBV20-1 with TRBJ1-6; 7 nucleotides agree with TRBD1. Sequencing used blood. The sequence was collected from a woman between 35 and 50 years old with Graves' hyperthyroidism. The CDR3 DNA reads as TGCAGTGCTAGTGGGGGGGGGACAGTTAATTCACCCCTCCACTTT. Amino acid sequence: CSASGGGTVNSPLHF.